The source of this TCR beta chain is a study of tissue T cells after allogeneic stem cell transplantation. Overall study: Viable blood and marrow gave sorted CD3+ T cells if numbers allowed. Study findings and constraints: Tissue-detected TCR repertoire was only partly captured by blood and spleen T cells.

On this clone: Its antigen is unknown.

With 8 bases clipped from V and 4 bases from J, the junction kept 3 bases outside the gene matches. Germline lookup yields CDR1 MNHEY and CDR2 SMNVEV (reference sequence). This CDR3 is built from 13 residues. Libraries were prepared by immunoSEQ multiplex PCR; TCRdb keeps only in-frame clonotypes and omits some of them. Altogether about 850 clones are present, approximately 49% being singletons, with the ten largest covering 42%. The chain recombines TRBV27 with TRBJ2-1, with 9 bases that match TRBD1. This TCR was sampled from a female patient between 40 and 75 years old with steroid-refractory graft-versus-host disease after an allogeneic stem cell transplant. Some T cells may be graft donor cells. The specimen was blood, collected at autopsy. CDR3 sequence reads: CASLDRGYNEQFF. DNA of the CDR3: TGTGCCAGCTTGGACAGGGGTTACAATGAGCAGTTCTTC.